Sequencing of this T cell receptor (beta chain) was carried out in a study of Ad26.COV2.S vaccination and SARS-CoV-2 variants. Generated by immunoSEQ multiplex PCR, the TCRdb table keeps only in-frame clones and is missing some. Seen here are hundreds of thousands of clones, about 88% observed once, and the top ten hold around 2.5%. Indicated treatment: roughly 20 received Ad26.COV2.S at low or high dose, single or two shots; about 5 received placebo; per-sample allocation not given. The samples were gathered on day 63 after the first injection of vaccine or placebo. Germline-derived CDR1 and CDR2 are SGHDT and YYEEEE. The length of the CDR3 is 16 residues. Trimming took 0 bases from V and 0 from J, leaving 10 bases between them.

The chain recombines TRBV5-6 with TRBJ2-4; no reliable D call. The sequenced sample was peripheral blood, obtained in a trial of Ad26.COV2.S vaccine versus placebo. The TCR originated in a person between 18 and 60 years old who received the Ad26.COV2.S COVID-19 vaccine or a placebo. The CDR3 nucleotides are TGTGCCAGCAGCTTGGCAGGCACTGGAGCCAAAAACATTCAGTACTTC. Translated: CASSLAGTGAKNIQYF.